Sequencing of this T cell receptor beta chain was carried out in a study of T-cell reconstitution after alpha-beta-depleted transplantation in children (dated by TCRdb to between 2015 and 2016). Notes on the research overall: The study quantitatively tracked T-cell immune reconstitution after TCRalphabeta/CD19-depleted allogeneic hematopoietic cell transplantation in children using TCR repertoire profiling.

The treatment or condition label for this specimen denotes: allogeneic hematopoietic cell transplantation with graft depleted of TCRalphabeta T cells and CD19 B cells. The transplant recipients were children given TCRalphabeta/CD19-depleted allogeneic hematopoietic cell grafts. The library was generated by PCR. Sequencing took place on an Illumina HiSeq 2500. TCR libraries were prepared with molecular barcoding, using unique molecular identifiers to normalize TCRbeta repertoire quantification. TCRdb reprocessed the public reads (quality trimming at Q25 with fastp, clone calling with MiXCR) and kept in-frame beta chains. One record per CDR3 amino acid sequence lists the most common genes and DNA. This sample comprises more than 200,000 distinct CDR3 sequences, about a quarter of them detected only once. The ten top clones hold approximately 2.5% of the sample. This clonotype appeared once. Its antigen is still unknown. The sample holds no much larger clone one base away, and base qualities are not on file. A single read constitutes weak evidence.

Here is what the overall study found, with its caveats: In some patients, the high TCRbeta diversity seen at day 60 was put down to recipient T cells and intrathymic progenitors that had survived conditioning. The frequencies of hyperexpanded clones fell over the following months, and after one year, T-cell counts and TCRbeta diversity were mostly attributed to newly produced T cells. The apparently early recovery of alphabetaT-cell counts about two months after transplant reportedly depended on only several hundred rapidly expanded clones that came from non-depleted graft cells.

V lost 3 bases and J lost 2 bases, and the count of bases not matched to a germline gene is 3. The germline V gene encodes CDR1 MDHEN and CDR2 SYDVKM. From the cysteine through the phenylalanine, the CDR3 covers 16 amino acids. Only CDR3 DNA is held: 48 bases, read in frame from base 1. The receptor's source is a girl aged 2 to 9 with Fanconi anemia, due to receive a stem cell transplant. The sequence is built from TRBV28 and TRBJ2-1, and 11 bases in between align with TRBD2. The sequenced sample was PBMCs, obtained before TCRalphabeta/CD19-depleted stem cell transplant. The CDR3 corresponds to CASSFTSGGPYNEQFF. The DNA is as follows: TGTGCCAGCAGTTTCACTAGCGGGGGCCCCTACAATGAGCAGTTCTTC.